The 20 T cell receptor beta chains below all came from one sample that was sequenced in a study of cytomegalovirus exposure and HLA in healthy donors. Repertoires were generated with immunoSEQ multiplex PCR, while TCRdb's copy carries only in-frame clones and drops some. The sample includes 40,000 to 60,000 clones, approximately 93% of them seen just once. The sample was PBMCs. Every receptor here comes from a woman aged 18-29 years in good health and CMV-seropositive.

The rearrangement joins TRBV28 to TRBJ2-3; the match to TRBD1 covers 8 bases. Germline CDR1 reads MDHEN; CDR2 reads SYDVKM. This CDR3 spans 14 amino acids. After removal of 6 bases from V and 5 bases from J, the junction contained 7 bases not matched to a gene. The CDR3 loop is CASRDLRGRDTQYF. DNA of the CDR3: TGTGCCAGCAGGGACCTCAGGGGGCGAGATACGCAGTATTTT.

This sequence joins TRBV6-5 and TRBJ2-7; D possibly corresponds to TRBD2 (6 bases). The CDR3 totals 15 residues. V shed 7 bases and J shed 1 base, with 17 bases lying between them. Looked up from germline, CDR1 is MNHEY and CDR2 is SVGAGI. The CDR3 spells CASTGTRTTSYEQYF. As DNA, the CDR3 is TGTGCCAGCACCGGAACACGGACTACTTCCTACGAGCAGTACTTC.

V and J are TRBV9 and TRBJ2-5; a possible D gene is TRBD2 (6 bases). V lost 2 bases, J lost 3 bases, and 14 bases lay in between. Per the germline V gene, CDR1 is SGDLS and CDR2 is YYNGEE. The CDR3 has 15 residues. CDR3 DNA: TGTGCCAGCAGCGTCGGGGGAGCCATCAAAGAGACCCAGTACTTC. Its translation is CASSVGGAIKETQYF.

This clone was picked up one time. The chain employs TRBV2 and TRBJ1-1; 10 bases align to TRBD1. CDR1 and CDR2 from the germline V gene are SNHLY and FYNNEI. This CDR3 has 15 amino acids. V lost 4 bases, J lost 0 bases, and 2 bases stayed unmatched. The CDR3 DNA follows: TGTGCCAGCAGTGCGGACAGGGGGATGAACACTGAAGCTTTCTTT. Its translation is CASSADRGMNTEAFF.

V gene TRBV11-2 combines with J gene TRBJ2-7; D is undetermined. In germline, CDR1 is SGHAT, CDR2 FQNNGV. The CDR3 runs 15 residues. Trimming took off 1 base at V and 6 bases at J, with 16 bases between the two ends. The CDR3 loop reads CASSLVRGQSREQYF. CDR3 DNA: TGTGCCAGCAGCTTAGTGAGAGGTCAGTCGCGCGAGCAGTACTTC.

The chain is built from TRBV5-1 and TRBJ2-3, with TRBD2 matching 8 bases. Trimming removed 3 bases from V and 2 bases from J; junction bases left unmatched: 8. In germline, CDR1 is SGHRS, CDR2 YFSETQ. CDR3 length: 16 residues. Here the CDR3 DNA reads TGCGCCAGCAGCTGGGCGAGCGGGAGTGTCACAGATACGCAGTATTTT. Encoded protein: CASSWASGSVTDTQYF. Full variable domain (rest looked up from reference TRBV5-1 and TRBJ2-3): KAGVTQTPRYLIKTRGQQVTLSCSPISGHRSVSWYQQTPGQGLQFLFEYFSETQRNKGNFPGRFSGRQFSNSRSEMNVSTLELGDSALYLCASSWASGSVTDTQYFGPGTRLTVL.

This chain connects TRBV6-5 to TRBJ2-2, with 7 bases matching TRBD1. Germline-derived CDR1 and CDR2 are MNHEY and SVGAGI. Losses at the gene ends were 8 bases for V and 1 base for J; bases not matched to a gene: 4. The CDR3 runs to 14 residues. The CDR3 region is CASFDRENTGELFF. In nucleotides, the CDR3 is TGTGCCAGCTTCGACAGGGAGAACACCGGGGAGCTGTTTTTT.

The gene calls are TRBV7-3 and TRBJ1-2, with unresolved D. Germline V gives CDR1 SGHTA, CDR2 FQGTGA. V gave up 8 bases and J gave up 1 base, with 26 bases separating them. This CDR3 comprises 18 residues. The CDR3 DNA follows: TGTGCCAGCCCTTCTCCGGGCGGGGATCAAGGAGATAACTATGGCTACACCTTC. Amino acids: CASPSPGGDQGDNYGYTF. Based on the CDR3 plus reference TRBV7-3 and TRBJ1-2, the full variable domain is GAGVSQTPSNKVTEKGKYVELRCDPISGHTALYWYRQSLGQGPEFLIYFQGTGAADDSGLPNDRFFAVRPEGSVSTLKIQRTERGDSAVYLCASPSPGGDQGDNYGYTFGSGTRLTVV.

The rearrangement links TRBV15 to TRBJ2-1; 7 bases match TRBD2. This CDR3 comprises 15 residues. CDR1 is LNHNV, CDR2 YYDKDF, per germline (reference sequence). With 1 base clipped from V and 0 bases from J, the junction kept 0 bases outside the gene matches. The CDR3 is CATSRGGSSYNEQFF. CDR3 DNA: TGTGCCACCAGCAGAGGCGGGAGCTCCTACAATGAGCAGTTCTTC. Based on the CDR3 plus reference TRBV15 and TRBJ2-1, the full variable domain is DAMVIQNPRYQVTQFGKPVTLSCSQTLNHNVMYWYQQKSSQAPKLLFHYYDKDFNNEADTPDNFQSRRPNTSFCFLDIRSPGLGDTAMYLCATSRGGSSYNEQFFGPGTRLTVL.

In its sample, this clone was seen once. This chain links TRBV19 with TRBJ2-7; 7 nucleotides agree with TRBD2. J lost 2 bases, V lost 3 bases, and 7 bases had no gene match. In germline, CDR1 is LNHDA, CDR2 SQIVND (reference sequence). The CDR3 contains 15 residues. The chain's CDR3 is CASSIIAGWAYEQYF. CDR3 nucleotides: TGTGCCAGTAGTATTATAGCGGGCTGGGCCTACGAGCAGTACTTC.

This clone was observed a handful of times. V and J are TRBV28 and TRBJ2-7, with 14 positions matching TRBD2. The CDR3 totals 13 residues. Per germline, CDR1 MDHEN and CDR2 SYDVKM. J lost 11 bases, V lost 6 bases, and 6 bases had no gene match. This CDR3 is CASRGLAGEIEYF. CDR3 bases: TGTGCCAGCAGGGGACTAGCGGGAGAAATCGAGTACTTC.

The gene calls are TRBV11-1 and TRBJ2-1; 7 bases agree with TRBD1. Per the germline V gene, CDR1 is SGHAT and CDR2 is FQDESV (reference sequence). V was pared by 5 bases and J by 2 bases, with 6 bases of the junction left unmatched. The length of the CDR3 is 15 residues. The CDR3 DNA reads TGTGCCAGCAGCCAAGGGACAGTAACCTACAATGAGCAGTTCTTC. Translated: CASSQGTVTYNEQFF.

The CDR3 sequence is CASRETSPDEQFF. The CDR3 DNA reads TGTGCCAGCAGGGAAACTAGTCCGGATGAGCAGTTCTTC. J is TRBJ2-1 and V is TRBV6-1; possible D gene TRBD2, 5 bases. The germline V and J ends were trimmed by 6 bases and 8 bases, with 14 bases remaining between them. CDR1 MNHNS and CDR2 SASEGT come from the germline V gene. The CDR3 spans 13 residues.

This chain joins TRBV5-4 and TRBJ1-1, with 10 bases fitting TRBD1. The V and J ends lost 4 bases and 0 bases, in that order; junction bases with no gene match: 6. The CDR3 consists of 16 residues. The germline V gene has CDR1 SGHNT and CDR2 YYREEE (reference sequence). Here the CDR3 DNA reads TGTGCCAGCAGCAGGGACAGGGGAAACCTGAACACTGAAGCTTTCTTT. It is translated as CASSRDRGNLNTEAFF.

V usage is TRBV9 and J usage is TRBJ2-2; TRBD1 is a possible D gene (5 bases). Per germline, CDR1 SGDLS and CDR2 YYNGEE. The V and J ends lost 0 bases and 6 bases respectively, with 9 bases between them. The CDR3 spans 14 residues. The CDR3 DNA reads TGTGCCAGCAGCGTAGCTACGACAGCCGGGGAGCTGTTTTTT. It specifies CASSVATTAGELFF. Drawing the rest from reference TRBV9 and TRBJ2-2, the complete variable domain is DSGVTQTPKHLITATGQRVTLRCSPRSGDLSVYWYQQSLDQGLQFLIQYYNGEERAKGNILERFSAQQFPDLHSELNLSSLELGDSALYFCASSVATTAGELFFGEGSRLTVL.

The CDR3 nucleotides are TGTGCCAGCAGCCAAGATCGGGCAGGGGGTTACGGAGCCTATAATTCACCCCTCCACTTT. It translates to CASSQDRAGGYGAYNSPLHF. The V and J genes are TRBV14 and TRBJ1-6, with 7 bases fitting TRBD1. CDR1 is SGHDN, CDR2 FVKESK, per germline. This CDR3 is 20 amino acids long. J was trimmed by 2 bases and V by 0 bases; bases with no gene match: 13.

The chain links TRBV7-9 to TRBJ2-1; TRBD1 matches at 9 bases. With V trimmed by 4 bases and J by 14 bases, 3 bases remained unmatched. This CDR3 has 11 amino acids. Germline V CDR1 and CDR2: SEHNR, FQNEAQ (reference sequence). The CDR3 loop reads CASSYRDREFF. As DNA, the CDR3 is TGTGCCAGCAGCTACCGGGACAGGGAGTTCTTC.

The chain links TRBV5-1 to TRBJ2-1; TRBD2 matches at 10 bases. V gave up 4 bases and J gave up 4 bases; unmatched junction bases: 2. CDR1 and CDR2 (germline): SGHRS, YFSETQ. The CDR3 runs 14 residues. In DNA form, the CDR3 reads TGCGCCAGCAGCGCACTAGCGGGGTACAATGAGCAGTTCTTC. Its protein is CASSALAGYNEQFF.

This clone is termed medium-sized (0.01 to 0.1%). The chain uses TRBV27 and TRBJ2-2; D gene ambiguous. The CDR3 runs to 14 residues. The V gene lost 1 base and the J gene lost 4 bases, with 7 bases spanning the gap. CDR1 and CDR2 from the germline V gene are MNHEY and SMNVEV (reference sequence). In nucleotides, the CDR3 is TGTGCCAGCAGTTTATACATGGTCACCGGGGAGCTGTTTTTT. Translation gives CASSLYMVTGELFF.

As regards this clone: This same CDR3 is encoded by further DNA sequences in the sample. V and J are TRBV25-1 and TRBJ1-3; D is undetermined. The CDR3 is made up of 14 amino acids. Germline CDR1 reads MGHDK; CDR2 reads SYGVNS. V was trimmed by 6 bases and J by 0 bases, leaving 9 bases between them. The CDR3 sequence: CASSESGSGNTIYF. The CDR3 coding sequence is TGTGCCAGCAGCGAGAGCGGCTCTGGAAACACCATATATTTT.